The clone carrying this TCR beta chain has only a few counts. Its antigen is unidentified. The record originates from a study of cytomegalovirus exposure and HLA in healthy donors. Points from the study as a whole: Accurate predictions that matched the HLA-A and HLA-B alleles of most subjects were reportedly made from TCR beta sequences. The availability of immune exposure information extended only to CMV serostatus. Further analysis, carried out later, found HLA-associated TCR beta chains more clonally expanded than equally common other chains.

The PCR had 60 Vbeta and 13 Jbeta primers. The assay was immunoSEQ multiplex PCR, and TCRdb's table has in-frame clones only and misses some. Counted here are 160,000 or so clones, roughly four fifths occurring once; the ten biggest clones make up about 2.3%. In germline, CDR1 is LGHNA, CDR2 YSLEER. V was pared by 4 bases and J by 7 bases, with 19 bases between. The CDR3 contains 16 residues. The chain is built from TRBV4-3 and TRBJ1-4, with a tentative D call TRBD1 (5 bases). The clonotype comes from a female donor in good health and CMV-seronegative. Sequencing input: PBMCs. CDR3 amino acids: CASSPTTGGGGEKLFF. The CDR3 DNA is TGCGCCAGCAGCCCTACAACGGGGGGTGGAGGTGAAAAACTGTTTTTT.